This TCR beta chain was sequenced for a study of blood T cell repertoires in COVID-19. About the research overall: The United States, Italy and Spain were the sources of the acute and convalescent COVID-19 samples. T cells, B-cell-depleted T cells, or PBMCs provided the cDNA or gDNA that served as material.

Recruited during active infection, patients (from Seattle) were subsequently followed longitudinally. This clone was detected once. Per the original data handling: Nucleated cell number was recorded as an estimate derived from reference gene primer amplification. Some clones are missing from TCRdb's copy, which holds only in-frame ones; the method was immunoSEQ multiplex PCR. V and J calls and clone size are copied from that table; D and trimming were computed from the DNA. The table has about 200,000 clones, about 95% seen once. Sequenced material: peripheral blood. The receptor comes from a man under 40 with COVID-19, enrolled during active disease.

The CDR3 DNA reads as TGTGCCAGCAGCTTAGAGGGGTGGGCTTTCTTT. Its protein is CASSLEGWAFF. This sequence joins TRBV7-2 and TRBJ1-1; perhaps TRBD1 as D (5 bases). Trimming took off 1 base at V and 11 bases at J, with 8 bases between the two ends. The CDR3 runs to 11 residues. Germline V gene lookup returns CDR1 SGHTA and CDR2 FQGNSA.